Listed below are T cell receptor beta chains from one sample, sequenced in a study of T-cell memory formation after mild COVID-19. Each CDR3 protein is one row after TCRdb ran MiXCR on the 5' RACE reads. Seen here are about 180,000 distinct CDR3 sequences, about 18% observed once, and the top ten hold under 4.5%. Sequencing was carried out using PBMCs or a T cell subset sorted from them (not recorded which). The receptors here all came from a man between 18 and 29 years old who had mild COVID-19 (a few samples of this study predate the infection). Cell type and time point are not known. The CDR3 runs from the conserved cysteine through the conserved F or W. The order of the fields is V gene, J gene, CDR3 protein.

TRBV6-1	TRBJ2-7	CATDRANSYEQYF
TRBV5-4	TRBJ1-1	CASSSFGRAAEAFF
TRBV7-2	TRBJ2-1	CASSPRTGRPFF
TRBV28	TRBJ2-5	CASSFRGLAGLETQYF
TRBV19	TRBJ2-1	CASTSQAAPPNEQFF
TRBV7-8	TRBJ1-6	CASSLEGRGLGSPLHF
TRBV11-2	TRBJ2-5	CASSLAVAGGRQTQYF
TRBV29-1	TRBJ2-3	CSVTSGGTRNTQYF
TRBV5-1	TRBJ2-3	CASSLMENTDTQYF
TRBV4-1	TRBJ2-3	CASSQEGQPSTDTQYF
TRBV10-2	TRBJ2-2	CASSRTSGGADTGELFF
TRBV9	TRBJ2-3	CASSVGGWSTDTQYF
TRBV12-3/TRBV12-4	TRBJ1-1	CASRHRRLNTEAFF
TRBV24-1	TRBJ2-2	CATSSGGAFGTGELFF
TRBV7-9	TRBJ2-3	CASSPSVGIADTQYF
TRBV28	TRBJ2-2	CASSFPGQPSGELFF
TRBV11-2	TRBJ2-3	CASSLGTSGGDTQYF
TRBV2	TRBJ2-3	CASSDSWTQYF
TRBV6-2/TRBV6-3	TRBJ2-7	CASSSAPSGASYEQYF
TRBV6-5	TRBJ1-1	CASSYQGFGDTEAFF
TRBV24-1	TRBJ2-3	CATSDSGFDTQYF
TRBV12-3/TRBV12-4	TRBJ1-3	CASSVSRAGNTIYF
TRBV20-1	TRBJ2-5	CSASPHGGQETQYF
TRBV4-3	TRBJ2-3	CASSQRGTSDSTDTQYF
TRBV7-2	TRBJ1-2	CASSLGFGDLYGYTF
TRBV7-7	TRBJ1-4	CASSVTVDEKLFF
TRBV28	TRBJ2-1	CASSLTGQSYNEQFF
TRBV20-1	TRBJ1-2	CSARDEILYGYTF
TRBV4-3	TRBJ1-1	CASSQGLGHAAAFF
TRBV20-1	TRBJ1-1	CSARGGNTEAFF
TRBV7-9	TRBJ2-7	CASSLGTLAYEQYF
TRBV6-6	TRBJ1-5	CASSYHDKNQPQHF
TRBV9	TRBJ2-1	CASSTSGSASQFF